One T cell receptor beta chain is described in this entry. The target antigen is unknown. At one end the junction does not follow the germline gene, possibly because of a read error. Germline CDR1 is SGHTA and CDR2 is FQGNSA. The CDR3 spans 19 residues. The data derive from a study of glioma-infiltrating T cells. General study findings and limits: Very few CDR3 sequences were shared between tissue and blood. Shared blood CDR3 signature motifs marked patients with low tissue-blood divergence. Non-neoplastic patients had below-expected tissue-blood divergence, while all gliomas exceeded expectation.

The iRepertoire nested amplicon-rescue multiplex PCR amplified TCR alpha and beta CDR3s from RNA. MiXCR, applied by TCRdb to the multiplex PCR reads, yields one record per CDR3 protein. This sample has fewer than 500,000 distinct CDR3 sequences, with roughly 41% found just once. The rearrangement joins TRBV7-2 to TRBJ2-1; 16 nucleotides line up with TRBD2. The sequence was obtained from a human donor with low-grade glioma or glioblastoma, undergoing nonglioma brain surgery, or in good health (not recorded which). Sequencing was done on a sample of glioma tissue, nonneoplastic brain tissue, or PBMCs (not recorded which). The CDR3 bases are TGCGCCAGCAGCTACCCGGGACTAGCGGGAGGGCCGCGGGGCAATGAGCAGTTCTTC. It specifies CASSYPGLAGGPRGNEQFF.